Below are 14 T cell receptor beta chains sequenced from a single sample in a study of blood T cell repertoires in COVID-19. Clones were read by immunoSEQ multiplex PCR, and TCRdb kept only the in-frame ones, dropping some. The data hold a few hundred thousand clones, with approximately 86% observed a single time. The sequenced sample consisted of peripheral blood. The receptors originated from a human donor in a cohort sampled during active COVID-19.

This chain joins TRBV14 and TRBJ2-1; 8 bases agree with TRBD2. Trimming removed 4 bases from V and 0 bases from J; junction bases left unmatched: 8. This CDR3 has 17 residues. CDR1 and CDR2 from the germline V gene are SGHDN and FVKESK. This CDR3 is CASSRRTSSSSYNEQFF. The CDR3 nucleotides read TGTGCCAGCAGCCGCAGGACTAGCAGTAGCTCCTACAATGAGCAGTTCTTC.

The chain joins TRBV19 to TRBJ1-1, with D possibly being TRBD1 (6 bases). The CDR3 is made up of 13 amino acids. The V end lost 5 bases, the J end lost 2 bases, and 9 bases lay between the germline ends. CDR1 and CDR2 from the germline V gene are LNHDA and SQIVND (reference sequence). The CDR3 sequence is CASSPRGNTEAFF. DNA for the CDR3: TGTGCCAGTAGTCCCAGGGGCAACACTGAAGCTTTCTTT.

The J gene is TRBJ2-7, the V gene TRBV5-1, with 10 bases identical to TRBD1. Germline trimming cut 7 bases from V and 6 bases from J; bases unmatched to any gene: 13. Per germline, CDR1 SGHRS and CDR2 YFSETQ. The CDR3 totals 15 residues. The CDR3 nucleotides read TGCGCCAGCGGGGCCGGGACAGGGGAAATCGTCGAGCAGTACTTC. Translation: CASGAGTGEIVEQYF.

This clone is a singleton in its sample. The V gene is TRBV4-2, the J gene TRBJ2-3; no reliable D call. Trimming left V 4 bases short and J 0 bases short, with 14 bases between. CDR1 is LGHNA, CDR2 YNFKEQ, per germline. The CDR3 is 16 residues long. The CDR3 DNA is TGTGCCAGCAGCCCCGAGGAAGTCGGGAGCACAGATACGCAGTATTTT. Translation: CASSPEEVGSTDTQYF.

The chain couples TRBV19 to TRBJ1-1; D possibly corresponds to TRBD1 (5 bases). Trimming shortened V by 6 bases and J by 7 bases, and 12 bases separated the two germline ends. The CDR3 runs 12 residues. Germline V gives CDR1 LNHDA, CDR2 SQIVND (reference sequence). DNA of the CDR3: TGTGCCAGTAGGCGAAGGGGAGGTGAAGCTTTCTTT. Translating it yields CASRRRGGEAFF.

This chain uses TRBV9 with TRBJ2-1, with TRBD2 matching over 8 bases. The trim removed 0 bases at V and 7 bases at J, leaving 6 bases unmatched. CDR3 length equals 15 residues. CDR1 SGDLS and CDR2 YYNGEE come from the germline V gene. CDR3 residues: CASSVEAGVYNEQFF. The CDR3 DNA follows: TGTGCCAGCAGCGTAGAAGCGGGAGTTTATAATGAGCAGTTCTTC.

The rearrangement joins TRBV18 to TRBJ2-7, with D possibly TRBD1 on 5 matching bases. CDR3 length: 15 residues. Per germline, CDR1 KGHSH and CDR2 LQKENI. V was trimmed by 6 bases and J by 1 base, leaving 16 bases between them. The CDR3 sequence is CASSLTGRPSYEQYF. CDR3 DNA sequence: TGTGCCAGCTCCCTCACAGGACGGCCTTCCTACGAGCAGTACTTC.

The rearrangement links TRBV19 to TRBJ1-6, with 11 bases aligning to TRBD1. V dropped 2 bases and J dropped 6; count of bases not matched to a gene: 12. This CDR3 comprises 19 residues. Germline V gene data show CDR1 as LNHDA and CDR2 as SQIVND (reference sequence). CDR3 sequence reads: CASSISDRGLARLNSPLHF. The CDR3 DNA follows: TGTGCCAGTAGTATATCGGACAGGGGGCTTGCCCGGCTTAATTCACCCCTCCACTTT.

Note on this clone: The identical CDR3 is also encoded by other nucleotide sequences in the sample. V gene TRBV5-1 combines with J gene TRBJ2-1, with 10 bases identical to TRBD2. J lost 4 bases, V lost 0 bases, and 4 bases had no gene match. Germline CDR1 and CDR2: SGHRS and YFSETQ. The CDR3 sequence is 16 residues long. This chain's CDR3 is CASSLGLAGGYNEQFF. DNA of the CDR3: TGCGCCAGCAGCTTGGGCTTAGCGGGGGGTTACAATGAGCAGTTCTTC. Together with reference TRBV5-1 and TRBJ2-1, the CDR3 gives the full variable domain: KAGVTQTPRYLIKTRGQQVTLSCSPISGHRSVSWYQQTPGQGLQFLFEYFSETQRNKGNFPGRFSGRQFSNSRSEMNVSTLELGDSALYLCASSLGLAGGYNEQFFGPGTRLTVL.

Concerning this clone: This sample also contains other DNA sequences that code for the same CDR3. This chain uses TRBV4-2 with TRBJ1-2, with 7 nucleotides matching TRBD1. This CDR3 comprises 14 residues. Losses at the gene ends were 1 base for V and 5 bases for J; bases not matched to a gene: 4. Germline CDR1 LGHNA, CDR2 YNFKEQ. CDR3 DNA sequence: TGTGCCAGCAGCCAAGCAACAGGGGATTATGGCTACACCTTC. Protein: CASSQATGDYGYTF.

This rearrangement joins TRBV7-3 to TRBJ2-2; D gene ambiguous. Trimming cost V 5 bases and J 6 bases, with 10 bases left between them. This CDR3 contains 13 residues. Per germline, CDR1 SGHTA and CDR2 FQGTGA. This CDR3 is CASSREASGELFF. The CDR3 DNA reads as TGTGCCAGCAGCCGTGAAGCGTCCGGGGAGCTGTTTTTT.

V gene TRBV5-1 combines with J gene TRBJ1-2; D is unresolved. Trimming stripped 0 bases from V and 3 bases from J, with 12 bases between. The CDR3 has 15 residues. CDR1 is SGHRS, CDR2 YFSETQ, per germline. The CDR3 here is CASSLAGGGDYGYTF. The CDR3, as DNA: TGCGCCAGCAGCTTGGCCGGCGGAGGCGACTATGGCTACACCTTC.

The CDR3 here is CASSSLSGRTSDTQYF. The DNA for the CDR3 is TGTGCCAGCAGTTCACTTAGCGGGAGGACTTCAGATACGCAGTATTTT. The rearrangement joins TRBV28 to TRBJ2-3, with TRBD2 matching 10 bases. The CDR3 has 16 amino acids. Germline CDR1 MDHEN, CDR2 SYDVKM. V lost 4 bases and J lost 4; bases outside the gene matches: 8.

V is TRBV5-1 and J is TRBJ1-3; 9 bases match TRBD1. V trimming: 4 bases; J trimming: 0 bases; junction bases outside the gene matches: 8. CDR1 is SGHRS, CDR2 YFSETQ, per germline. This CDR3 is 17 amino acids long. The DNA of the CDR3 is TGCGCCAGCAGCCCCCTCCAACAGGGGGCCTCTGGAAACACCATATATTTT. Translated: CASSPLQQGASGNTIYF.